This T cell receptor (beta chain) was recovered during a study of shared clonotypes between healthy human individuals. Overall study results and limits: On the whole, naive subsets had larger estimated richness than memory subsets had.

From CD4+ cells came CD45RA+ naive and CD45RA-negative memory subsets. The protocol was immunoSEQ multiplex PCR, while the TCRdb copy is restricted to in-frame clones and leaves out a portion. Here the sample spans under 2.5 million clones, 80% to 95% being singletons. V lost 2 bases and J lost 7, with 9 bases in between. This CDR3 has 14 amino acids. The germline V gene encodes CDR1 LGHNA and CDR2 YNFKEQ. A remark on this clone: Its antigen is currently unknown.

Source material: naive CD4+ T cells from PBMCs. The subset is: CD45RA+ positively selected. The V call is TRBV4-2, the J call TRBJ1-6, with no clear D. This TCR came from a man aged 18 to 29 in good health. Some clones in this sample may be carry-over from other donors' samples. The CDR3 DNA is TGTGCCAGCAGCCAACAGAGGGTGAATTCACCCCTCCACTTT. The encoded protein is CASSQQRVNSPLHF.